The 8 T cell receptor beta chains below all came from one sample that was sequenced in a study of blood T cell repertoires in COVID-19. Sequencing was performed with immunoSEQ multiplex PCR; in TCRdb, only in-frame clones are kept and a portion is missing. The table has some 160,000 clones, 85% to 90% seen once. The sample was peripheral blood. The receptors come from a woman older than 75 with COVID-19, enrolled during active disease.

This sequence joins TRBV5-5 and TRBJ1-6; no reliable D call. There are 15 residues in the CDR3. V lost 1 base and J lost 4, with 9 bases in between. Per the germline V gene, CDR1 is SGHKS and CDR2 is YYEKEE (reference sequence). DNA of the CDR3: TGTGCCAGCAGCTTGTTGGCAGAATATAATTCACCCCTCCACTTT. It codes for CASSLLAEYNSPLHF.

The chain recombines TRBV10-3 with TRBJ2-2; D might be TRBD1 (6 bases). This CDR3 is 17 amino acids long. CDR1 ENHRY and CDR2 SYGVKD come from the germline V gene. V was shortened by 4 bases and J by 0 bases, with 15 bases between the two germline ends. CDR3 residues: CAISVNRDIPNTGELFF. The CDR3 coding sequence is TGTGCCATCAGTGTTAACCGGGACATCCCGAACACCGGGGAGCTGTTTTTT.

The gene calls are TRBV7-2 and TRBJ1-4; possible D gene TRBD1, 6 bases. The germline gives CDR1 SGHTA, CDR2 FQGNSA. Trimming shortened V by 5 bases and J by 8 bases, and 18 bases separated the two germline ends. CDR3 size: 15 residues. The CDR3 is CASSHRDYNGEKLFF. As DNA, the CDR3 is TGTGCCAGCAGCCACAGGGACTACAACGGGGAAAAACTGTTTTTT.

The chain couples TRBV4-1 to TRBJ2-4; 11 bases match TRBD2. V lost 3 bases to trimming and J lost 5 bases; unmatched junction nucleotides: 3. The germline gives CDR1 MGHRA, CDR2 YSYEKL. The CDR3 contains 15 residues. In DNA, the CDR3 is TGCGCCAGCAGCCAGACTAGCGGGGATCAAAACATTCAGTACTTC. As protein: CASSQTSGDQNIQYF.

The chain has TRBV15 and TRBJ1-5; no clear D. CDR1 and CDR2 from the germline V gene are LNHNV and YYDKDF (reference sequence). V was shortened by 0 bases and J by 7 bases, with 10 bases between the two germline ends. The CDR3 runs 14 residues. The CDR3 bases are TGTGCCACCAGCAGAGATCTAGTTAGCCAGCCCCAGCATTTT. This translates into CATSRDLVSQPQHF.

V and J are TRBV7-2 and TRBJ2-7; 8 bases map to TRBD1. Trimming cost V 5 bases and J 5 bases; bases outside gene matches: 8. The germline CDR1 and CDR2 sequences are SGHTA and FQGNSA. The CDR3 runs to 14 residues. CDR3 sequence: CASSGQGLIDEQYF. The DNA of the CDR3 is TGTGCCAGCAGCGGACAGGGATTAATCGACGAGCAGTACTTC.

V gene TRBV19 combines with J gene TRBJ2-2; D gene uncertain. V lost 8 bases to trimming and J lost 0 bases, with 16 bases between them. Germline CDR1 and CDR2: LNHDA and SQIVND (reference sequence). The CDR3 is 16 amino acids. CDR3 nucleotide sequence: TGTGCCAGTCTCGATGGCGGAACTGCGAACACCGGGGAGCTGTTTTTT. Translated: CASLDGGTANTGELFF.

The V gene is TRBV5-1, the J gene TRBJ1-1, with 8 bases lining up with TRBD1. CDR1 and CDR2 from the germline V gene are SGHRS and YFSETQ. V dropped 4 bases and J dropped 2; count of bases not matched to a gene: 7. The CDR3 sequence is 15 residues long. The CDR3 reads CASSDTGGLNTEAFF. In nucleotides, the CDR3 is TGCGCCAGCAGCGATACAGGGGGACTTAACACTGAAGCTTTCTTT.